These 8 T cell receptor beta chains were sequenced from one sample in a study of T cells in localized non-small cell lung cancer (dated by TCRdb to 2018 to 2020). The library was obtained by the immunoSEQ multiplex PCR assay. TCRdb took this table from immuneACCESS and kept in-frame rearrangements with V and J called. Such tables lack part of the clones; where checked against another copy, unresolved V genes explain under half of the gap, and the rest is unexplained. This sample comprises about 1,800 clones, approximately 20% of them detected only once. Clones ranked in the top ten supply 15% to 20% of the sample. The source was normal lung tissue next to the tumor, collected before any cancer treatment. These receptors were obtained from a man aged 35 to 69 with stage II lung adenocarcinoma.

The chain has TRBV30 and TRBJ1-2; tentative D call: TRBD1 (5 bases). Germline CDR1 GTSNPN, CDR2 SVGIG (reference sequence). There are 12 residues in the CDR3. Trimming cost V 4 bases and J 3 bases, with 9 bases left between them. The CDR3 DNA sequence: TGTGCCTGGACAGGGAAGGACTATGGCTACACCTTC. Amino acids: CAWTGKDYGYTF.

This clone is deemed hyperexpanded (1% or more). V and J are TRBV19 and TRBJ1-2, with 10 nucleotides matching TRBD1. CDR3 length: 14 amino acids. V lost 2 bases to trimming and J lost 4 bases; unmatched junction nucleotides: 1. Germline V gene data show CDR1 as LNHDA and CDR2 as SQIVND (reference sequence). The CDR3 spells CASSIRTGGYGYTF. The CDR3 DNA reads as TGTGCCAGTAGTATAAGGACAGGGGGCTATGGCTACACCTTC.

By frequency in the sample, this clone is large. The rearrangement links TRBV5-1 to TRBJ1-4, with a tentative D call TRBD1 (5 bases). CDR1 and CDR2 (germline): SGHRS, YFSETQ. This CDR3 has 17 amino acids. V was pared by 0 bases and J by 3 bases, with 15 bases between. In DNA form, the CDR3 reads TGCGCCAGCAGCTTGGGCCTCCGGGACCCGGCTAATGAAAAACTGTTTTTT. Translation gives CASSLGLRDPANEKLFF.

This chain links TRBV19 with TRBJ2-6; 9 bases are a match to TRBD1. The CDR3 has 18 amino acids. CDR1 and CDR2 (germline): LNHDA, SQIVND (reference sequence). The V segment lost 4 bases and the J segment 1 base; nucleotides outside the gene matches: 8. The CDR3 reads CASSTLGQGGSGANVLTF. In DNA, the CDR3 is TGTGCCAGTAGTACTCTGGGACAGGGCGGGTCTGGGGCCAACGTCCTGACTTTC.

The chain is built from TRBV19 and TRBJ2-3, with a weak D call TRBD2 (7 bases). This CDR3 spans 16 amino acids. Trimming pared 3 bases from V and 5 bases from J, leaving 18 bases between. The V gene's germline CDR1 is LNHDA and CDR2 SQIVND (reference sequence). The CDR3 here is CASSIGGGLQGDTQYF. The CDR3 region has the DNA TGTGCCAGTAGTATCGGCGGGGGCCTCCAGGGAGATACGCAGTATTTT.

This rearrangement joins TRBV19 to TRBJ2-6; D might be TRBD1 (6 bases). The CDR3 consists of 15 residues. Between the trimmed V and J ends, which lost 1 base and 5 bases, there was a span of 9 bases. Germline V gene data show CDR1 as LNHDA and CDR2 as SQIVND (reference sequence). CDR3 DNA: TGTGCCAGTAGTATAGTGGGGGCACGGGCCAACGTCCTGACTTTC. Translated, it gives CASSIVGARANVLTF.

This clone was seen a handful of times. The chain uses TRBV7-6 and TRBJ2-6; 9 bases align to TRBD1. CDR1 is SGHVS and CDR2 is FNYEAQ in the germline V gene. The CDR3 is 16 residues long. J lost 13 bases, V lost 5 bases, and 15 bases had no gene match. The DNA of the CDR3 is TGTGCCAGCAGCGAGGGACAGGGTTGGGGTCAAGGAGTCCTGACTTTC. Protein sequence: CASSEGQGWGQGVLTF.

The chain combines TRBV7-2 with TRBJ2-1; D unclear. V was pared by 5 bases and J by 11 bases, with 16 bases between. Germline CDR1 and CDR2: SGHTA and FQGNSA. The CDR3 contains 13 residues. The CDR3, as DNA: TGTGCCAGCAGCAAAGAAACGACGGAAAAGCAGTTCTTC. This encodes CASSKETTEKQFF.